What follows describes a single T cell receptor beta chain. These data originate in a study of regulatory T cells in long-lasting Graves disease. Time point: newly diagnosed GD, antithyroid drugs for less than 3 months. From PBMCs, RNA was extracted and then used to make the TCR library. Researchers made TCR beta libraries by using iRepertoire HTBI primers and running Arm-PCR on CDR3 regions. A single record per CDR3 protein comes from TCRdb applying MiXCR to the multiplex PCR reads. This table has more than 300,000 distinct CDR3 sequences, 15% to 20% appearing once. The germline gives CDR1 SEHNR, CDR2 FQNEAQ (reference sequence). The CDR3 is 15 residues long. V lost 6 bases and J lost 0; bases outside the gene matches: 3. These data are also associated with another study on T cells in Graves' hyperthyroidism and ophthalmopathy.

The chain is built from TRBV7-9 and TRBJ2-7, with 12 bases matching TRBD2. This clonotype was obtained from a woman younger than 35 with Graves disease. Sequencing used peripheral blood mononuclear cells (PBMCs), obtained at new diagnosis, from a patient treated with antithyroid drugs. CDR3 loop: CASRGLAGLSYEQYF. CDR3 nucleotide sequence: TGTGCCAGCAGGGGACTAGCGGGCCTCTCCTACGAGCAGTACTTC.